What follows are 27 T cell receptor beta chains derived from one specimen sequenced in a study of PD-1 blockade in mismatch repair-deficient tumors. Profiled with immunoSEQ multiplex PCR; TCRdb holds only in-frame clones, not every one. There are roughly 84,000 clones in the sample; more than 65% occur only once, and 2.5% to 3% lies in the top ten. Specimen: peripheral blood, collected 12 weeks after starting pembrolizumab. The origin of the receptors is an adult with mismatch repair-deficient cancer.

The rearrangement uses TRBV5-5 and TRBJ1-5; 9 bases are a match to TRBD1. The CDR3 extends over 16 amino acids. CDR1 SGHKS and CDR2 YYEKEE come from the germline V gene (reference sequence). Trimming took 3 bases from V and 3 from J; bases not matched to a gene: 7. For the CDR3, the DNA is TGTGCCAGCAGCTCCCTACAGGGGGCGGTCAATCAGCCCCAGCATTTT. Translation: CASSSLQGAVNQPQHF. The full variable domain, rest sourced from reference TRBV5-5 and TRBJ1-5, is DAGVTQSPTHLIKTRGQQVTLRCSPISGHKSVSWYQQVLGQGPQFIFQYYEKEERGRGNFPDRFSARQFPNYSSELNVNALLLGDSALYLCASSSLQGAVNQPQHFGDGTRLSIL.

The chain is built from TRBV6-6 and TRBJ1-2, with D perhaps TRBD1 (6 bases). From germline, CDR1 is MNHNY and CDR2 SVGAGI (reference sequence). The CDR3 has 16 amino acids. The V end lost 6 bases, the J end lost 8 bases, and 25 bases lay between the germline ends. CDR3 loop: CASRPFSRRQAGGYTF. In DNA form, the CDR3 reads TGTGCCAGCAGACCGTTCAGTCGGAGACAGGCCGGGGGCTACACCTTC.

V usage is TRBV25-1 and J usage is TRBJ2-1, with a tentative D call TRBD1 (5 bases). Per the germline V gene, CDR1 is MGHDK and CDR2 is SYGVNS. The V gene lost 5 bases and the J gene lost 7 bases, with 15 bases spanning the gap. The CDR3 is 14 residues long. The CDR3 here is CASSPGNVVNEQFF. The CDR3 bases are TGTGCCAGCAGTCCAGGGAATGTCGTAAATGAGCAGTTCTTC.

The chain couples TRBV2 to TRBJ1-2, with D hard to call. Trimming took 10 bases from V and 3 from J, leaving 12 bases between them. The CDR3 is 12 amino acids. Germline V gene sequence: CDR1 SNHLY, CDR2 FYNNEI. DNA for the CDR3: TGTGCCACCTCGGACCGGCACTATGGCTACACCTTC. This gives the protein CATSDRHYGYTF.

This chain uses TRBV14 with TRBJ2-1; D is ambiguous. CDR3 length equals 16 residues. Trimming pared 3 bases from V and 0 bases from J, leaving 12 bases between. Per the germline V gene, CDR1 is SGHDN and CDR2 is FVKESK. The CDR3 nucleotides are TGTGCCAGCAGCCAGGTTACCTCTCGCTCCTACAATGAGCAGTTCTTC. This translates into CASSQVTSRSYNEQFF.

J is TRBJ2-5 and V is TRBV5-4; 14 bases fit TRBD2. V was pared by 0 bases and J by 7 bases, with 11 bases of the junction left unmatched. The CDR3 loop spans 18 amino acids. Germline V gene sequence: CDR1 SGHNT, CDR2 YYREEE (reference sequence). Here the CDR3 reads CASSLATGLAGGFTTQYF. Here the CDR3 DNA reads TGTGCCAGCAGCTTGGCGACAGGACTAGCGGGAGGATTTACGACCCAGTACTTC.

This chain joins TRBV11-2 and TRBJ2-5, with TRBD2 matching 12 bases. With 1 base clipped from V and 2 bases from J, the junction kept 5 bases outside the gene matches. This CDR3 has 17 amino acids. Germline lookup yields CDR1 SGHAT and CDR2 FQNNGV. CDR3 amino acids: CASSLGGLAGGQETQYF. The CDR3 DNA is TGTGCCAGCAGCTTAGGTGGGCTAGCGGGAGGGCAAGAGACCCAGTACTTC.

This sequence joins TRBV5-8 and TRBJ1-2; weak D call: TRBD1 (5 bases). The CDR3 length is 14 residues. V lost 2 bases and J 2 bases, leaving 10 bases between the germline ends. Germline V gene lookup returns CDR1 SGHTS and CDR2 YDEGEE. CDR3 sequence: CASSFPGTNYGYTF. The CDR3 coding sequence is TGTGCCAGCAGCTTTCCCGGGACCAACTATGGCTACACCTTC.

This sequence joins TRBV6-5 and TRBJ1-2, with a weak D call TRBD1 (5 bases). Germline V gives CDR1 MNHEY, CDR2 SVGAGI. The CDR3 extends over 14 amino acids. The germline V and J ends were trimmed by 5 bases and 8 bases, with 18 bases remaining between them. CDR3 sequence reads: CASSGRPGGGGYTF. For the CDR3, the DNA is TGTGCCAGCAGTGGGCGGCCAGGCGGGGGAGGCTACACCTTC.

The rearrangement links TRBV19 to TRBJ2-3; weak D call: TRBD2 (6 bases). Germline lookup yields CDR1 LNHDA and CDR2 SQIVND (reference sequence). The CDR3 contains 11 residues. V lost 6 bases and J 8 bases, leaving 9 bases between the germline ends. DNA for the CDR3: TGTGCCAGTAGGGGGGGTCTTACGCAGTATTTT. This gives the protein CASRGGLTQYF.

The gene calls are TRBV29-1 and TRBJ2-5; D could derive from TRBD1 or TRBD2 (5 bases each). The CDR3 runs to 12 residues. The V gene lost 2 bases and the J gene lost 5 bases, with 9 bases spanning the gap. In germline, CDR1 is SQVTM, CDR2 ANQGSEA. As DNA, the CDR3 is TGCAGCGTTGAACCAGGGACGGAGACCCAGTACTTC. Its translation is CSVEPGTETQYF.

V and J are TRBV6-4 and TRBJ2-1, with a tentative D call TRBD1 (5 bases). CDR1 MRHNA and CDR2 SNTAGT come from the germline V gene. The CDR3 is made up of 15 amino acids. V gave up 2 bases and J gave up 6 bases, with 14 bases separating them. The CDR3 is CASSDGRAPSNEQFF. CDR3 bases: TGTGCCAGCAGTGACGGCAGGGCTCCCAGCAATGAGCAGTTCTTC.

The CDR3 sequence: CASRGPGHNYGYTF. CDR3 DNA: TGTGCCAGCAGGGGGCCGGGACACAACTATGGCTACACCTTC. This chain connects TRBV5-6 to TRBJ1-2; D may be TRBD1 (6 bases). Germline values: CDR1 SGHDT, CDR2 YYEEEE. The CDR3 spans 14 residues. V shed 5 bases and J shed 2 bases, with 13 bases lying between them. Supplemented by reference TRBV5-6 and TRBJ1-2, the full variable domain reads DAGVTQSPTHLIKTRGQQVTLRCSPKSGHDTVSWYQQALGQGPQFIFQYYEEEERQRGNFPDRFSGHQFPNYSSELNVNALLLGDSALYLCASRGPGHNYGYTFGSGTRLTVV.

The chain joins TRBV21-1 to TRBJ2-1; the table names TRBD1, a call not compared with the DNA. TRBV21-1 is a pseudogene locus. The CDR3 spans 15 residues. The CDR3 coding sequence is TGTGCCAGCAGCAAAGTTCGACAGGGGGGACATGAGCAGTTCTTC. It is translated as CASSKVRQGGHEQFF.

The chain is built from TRBV10-2 and TRBJ1-5; TRBD1 might be the D (5 bases). The V gene lost 0 bases and the J gene lost 6 bases, with 6 bases spanning the gap. The germline CDR1 and CDR2 sequences are WSHSY and SAAADI. This CDR3 contains 13 residues. CDR3 residues: CASSESGTQPQHF. The CDR3 bases are TGCGCCAGCAGTGAGTCGGGGACTCAGCCCCAGCATTTT.

J is TRBJ2-7 and V is TRBV11-2, with 7 positions matching TRBD2. Germline V CDR1 and CDR2: SGHAT, FQNNGV. The CDR3 is 14 residues long. Trimming cost V 5 bases and J 5 bases; bases outside gene matches: 9. The CDR3 bases are TGTGCCAGCAGCCGGGGCGGGAGTTCCGACGAGCAGTACTTC. This encodes CASSRGGSSDEQYF.

This rearrangement joins TRBV6-1 to TRBJ1-5; D not resolved. V dropped 2 bases and J dropped 3 bases, with 14 bases sitting between them. The CDR3 extends over 16 amino acids. The germline gives CDR1 MNHNS, CDR2 SASEGT. CDR3 in amino acids: CASSESPGLLNQPQHF. DNA of the CDR3: TGTGCCAGCAGTGAAAGCCCCGGACTCCTCAATCAGCCCCAGCATTTT.

The chain carries TRBV6-6 and TRBJ2-3; D is undetermined. Germline V gene lookup returns CDR1 MNHNY and CDR2 SVGAGI (reference sequence). The CDR3 loop spans 11 amino acids. V was clipped by 4 bases and J by 6 bases, with 5 bases between them. The CDR3 DNA reads as TGTGCCAGCAGTTCGCGGGATACGCAGTATTTT. This translates into CASSSRDTQYF.

The CDR3 sequence: CASSEVGGKETQYF. CDR3 in DNA: TGTGCCAGCAGTGAAGTAGGAGGAAAAGAGACCCAGTACTTC. The chain couples TRBV6-1 to TRBJ2-5; TRBD2 might be the D (5 bases). The germline V gene encodes CDR1 MNHNS and CDR2 SASEGT. Trimming removed 1 base at V and 3 bases at J, with 9 bases between. This CDR3 contains 14 residues.

The V call is TRBV10-3, the J call TRBJ1-1; the D is unclear. Germline CDR1 and CDR2: ENHRY and SYGVKD. The germline V and J ends were trimmed by 4 bases and 1 base, with 16 bases remaining between them. This CDR3 comprises 16 residues. The chain's CDR3 is CAISGRRVTPNTEAFF. The CDR3 DNA reads as TGTGCCATCAGTGGCCGGAGGGTGACTCCGAACACTGAAGCTTTCTTT.

This rearrangement joins TRBV6-1 to TRBJ2-7; 8 bases agree with TRBD2. Germline trimming cut 4 bases from V and 3 bases from J; bases unmatched to any gene: 2. Germline lookup yields CDR1 MNHNS and CDR2 SASEGT. There are 13 residues in the CDR3. The CDR3 coding sequence is TGTGCCAGCAGTGGTCTAGCGGGCTACGAGCAGTACTTC. Translating gives CASSGLAGYEQYF.

The chain carries TRBV28 and TRBJ1-4; D perhaps matches TRBD1 (5 bases). The CDR3 sequence is 14 residues long. The germline V and J ends were trimmed by 3 bases and 0 bases, with 5 bases remaining between them. Looked up from germline, CDR1 is MDHEN and CDR2 is SYDVKM. CDR3 residues: CASSLGATNEKLFF. The CDR3 DNA sequence: TGTGCCAGCAGTTTGGGGGCAACTAATGAAAAACTGTTTTTT.

This rearrangement joins TRBV5-1 to TRBJ2-7; TRBD1 matches at 7 bases. Germline V CDR1 and CDR2: SGHRS, YFSETQ. The CDR3 has 18 amino acids. V lost 1 base to trimming and J lost 0 bases; unmatched junction nucleotides: 13. CDR3 nucleotide sequence: TGCGCCAGCAGCTTGAGCATCGGAACAGGGGAAAGCTCCTACGAGCAGTACTTC. Protein product: CASSLSIGTGESSYEQYF.

The V gene is TRBV29-1, the J gene TRBJ1-1; D is ambiguous. The germline gives CDR1 SQVTM, CDR2 ANQGSEA. The CDR3 consists of 15 residues. Trimming removed 6 bases at V and 1 base at J, with 18 bases between. In nucleotides, the CDR3 is TGCAGCGTGATCCCGCGGGGTCCTCCGAACACTGAAGCTTTCTTT. Translated, it gives CSVIPRGPPNTEAFF.

This sequence joins TRBV14 and TRBJ2-3, with TRBD1 identical over 7 bases. Germline V gene sequence: CDR1 SGHDN, CDR2 FVKESK. V lost 4 bases and J lost 1; bases outside the gene matches: 5. CDR3 length equals 15 residues. CDR3 sequence (DNA): TGTGCCAGCAGCCCTCACACAGGGGGCACAGATACGCAGTATTTT. Translation: CASSPHTGGTDTQYF. The full variable domain, completed using reference TRBV14 and TRBJ2-3, is EAGVTQFPSHSVIEKGQTVTLRCDPISGHDNLYWYRRVMGKEIKFLLHFVKESKQDESGMPNNRFLAERTGGTYSTLKVQPAELEDSGVYFCASSPHTGGTDTQYFGPGTRLTVL.

The chain employs TRBV7-2 and TRBJ2-1; 9 bases agree with TRBD1. V gave up 5 bases and J gave up 2 bases; unmatched junction bases: 10. The CDR3 has 17 residues. Per germline, CDR1 SGHTA and CDR2 FQGNSA. This CDR3 reads CASSTQTGGPPYNEQFF. CDR3 DNA sequence: TGTGCCAGCAGCACACAAACAGGGGGCCCCCCCTACAATGAGCAGTTCTTC.

This clone was recorded a few times. The chain couples TRBV7-8 to TRBJ1-1; 7 nucleotides align to TRBD1. The germline V gene has CDR1 SGHVS and CDR2 FQNEAQ. The CDR3 is 14 amino acids. V lost 6 bases to trimming and J lost 0 bases; unmatched junction nucleotides: 4. CDR3 coding DNA: TGTGCCAGCAGGCCGGGACAGATGAACACTGAAGCTTTCTTT. Protein: CASRPGQMNTEAFF. Drawing the rest from reference TRBV7-8 and TRBJ1-1, the complete variable domain is GAGVSQSPRYKVAKRGQDVALRCDPISGHVSLFWYQQALGQGPEFLTYFQNEAQLDKSGLPSDRFFAERPEGSVSTLKIQRTQQEDSAVYLCASRPGQMNTEAFFGQGTRLTVV.